This TCR beta chain was observed in a study of blood T cell repertoires in COVID-19. Whole-study context: Italy, Spain and the United States were the sources of the convalescent and acute COVID-19 samples. The analysed material was cDNA or gDNA that came from T cells, B-cell-depleted T cells, or PBMCs.

The V gene end was trimmed by 3 bases and the J gene end by 2 bases; junction bases not matched to a gene: 6. Germline V gene data show CDR1 as GTSNPN and CDR2 as SVGIG (reference sequence). The CDR3 runs to 14 residues. Under the authors' procedure: Cell counts per sample came from amplifying reference gene primers. Using immunoSEQ multiplex PCR, the repertoire was profiled, and TCRdb retains in-frame clones only, with some absent. For V, J and clone size, that table is used; D and trimming come from the DNA. The sample holds about 160,000 clones, approximately 92% seen once. The sequence was collected from a woman aged 45-65 years with acute or convalescent COVID-19. This sequence joins TRBV30 and TRBJ2-7; 8 bases align to TRBD1. The sample comprised peripheral blood. The CDR3 nucleotides are TGTGCCTGGAGGTTAGACAGGGGTCCCTACGAGCAGTACTTC. Protein product: CAWRLDRGPYEQYF. The full variable domain, rest sourced from reference TRBV30 and TRBJ2-7, is SQTIHQWPATLVQPVGSPLSLECTVEGTSNPNLYWYRQAAGRGLQLLFYSVGIGQISSEVPQNLSASRPQDRQFILSSKKLLLSDSGFYLCAWRLDRGPYEQYFGPGTRLTVT.